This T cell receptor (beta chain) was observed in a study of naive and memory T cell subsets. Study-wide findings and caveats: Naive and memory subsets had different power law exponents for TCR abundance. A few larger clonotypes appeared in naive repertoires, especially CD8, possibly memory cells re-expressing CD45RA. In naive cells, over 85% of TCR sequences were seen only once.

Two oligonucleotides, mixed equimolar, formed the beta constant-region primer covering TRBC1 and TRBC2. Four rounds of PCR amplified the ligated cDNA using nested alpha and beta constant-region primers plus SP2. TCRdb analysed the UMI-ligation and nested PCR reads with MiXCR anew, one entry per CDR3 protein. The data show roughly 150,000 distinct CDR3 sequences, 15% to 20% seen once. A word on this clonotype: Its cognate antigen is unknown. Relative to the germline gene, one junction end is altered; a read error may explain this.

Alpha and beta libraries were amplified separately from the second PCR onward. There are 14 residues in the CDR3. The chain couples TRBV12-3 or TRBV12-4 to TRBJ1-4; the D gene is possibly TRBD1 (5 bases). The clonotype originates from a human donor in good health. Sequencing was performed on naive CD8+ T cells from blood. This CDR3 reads CASSTGTANGKLFF. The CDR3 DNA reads TGTGCCAGCAGCACCGGGACGGCTAATGGAAAACTGTTTTTT.